Below, one TCR beta chain is given with its context. The CDR3 covers 14 residues. The germline gives CDR1 LNHNV, CDR2 YYDKDF (reference sequence). Trimming shortened V by 0 bases and J by 4 bases, and 8 bases separated the two germline ends. As originally analysed: Scientists estimated how many nucleated cells there were by amplifying reference gene primers. Libraries were prepared by immunoSEQ multiplex PCR; TCRdb keeps only in-frame clonotypes and omits some of them. Clone size and V and J calls were adopted from that table, with D and trimming inferred from the DNA. The table records hundreds of thousands of clones, 70% to 90% of them present only once. The data originate from a study of blood T cell repertoires in COVID-19.

Material: PBMCs or T cells enriched from blood (not recorded which). The chain combines TRBV15 with TRBJ2-3, with a tentative D call TRBD2 (6 bases). This clonotype was obtained from a young man with acute COVID-19. The CDR3 loop reads CATSRDGGADTQYF. In DNA form, the CDR3 reads TGTGCCACCAGCAGAGATGGAGGGGCAGATACGCAGTATTTT.